This TCR beta chain was captured by sequencing in a study of blood T cell repertoires in COVID-19 (dated by TCRdb to 2018 to 2021). The study in broad terms: Samples covering the acute and convalescent phases of COVID-19 were provided by collaborators in the United States, Italy and Spain. The repertoires were released in a freely available public database intended as a resource for research on the immune response to SARS-CoV-2. Samples came from the ongoing ImmuneRACE study (first 160 participants) plus 1,254 subjects from 6 global collaborators. The prospective study material was composed of cDNA or gDNA derived from T cells, B-cell-depleted T cells, or PBMCs. Deeply sampled blood TCRbeta repertoires from subjects exposed to, actively infected with, or recovered from COVID-19 were included in the dataset. Sample metadata almost always included a de-identified subject ID, COVID-19 status, age in years and sex. Where available, HLA class I and class II types were obtained from metadata supplied by the sample provider rather than from assay-based typing.

In the prospective study, participants were about 18 to 89 years old, resided in 25 or so geographic areas of the United States, and were enrolled through a virtual design. In the prospective study, participants were assigned to cohorts based on the clinical history participants reported in a screening survey and a study questionnaire. In the prospective study, mobile phlebotomists collected whole blood, serum and a nasopharyngeal or oropharyngeal swab from each participant. Additional blood draws and questionnaires over an approximately 2-month period could optionally be provided by prospective study participants. Before DNA extraction, blood samples from the prospective study were shipped at room temperature or frozen. The immunoSEQ Assay, a bias-controlled multiplex PCR, was used to amplify TCRbeta CDR3 regions from genomic DNA. In the authors' own workflow: Nucleated cell counts per sample were estimated from amplification of reference gene primers within the assay. To quantify the absolute abundance of each unique TCRbeta CDR3 rearrangement, sequence reads were collapsed and filtered. For each sample, productive Simpson clonality was calculated by taking the square root of Simpson's diversity index across productive rearrangements. TCRdb carries this immuneACCESS record with in-frame sequences only. Its versions omit some clonotypes, under half of them owing to an unresolved V gene in the studies checked, with the rest unexplained. V and J calls and clone size are given by that table; D and trimming were obtained from the DNA. Recorded for this sample are 250,000 to 300,000 clones; around 80% of them occurred a single time. Around 4.1% of the sample lies in the top ten.

To note about this clone: Its specific antigen is unknown. Qualities for individual bases were not recorded, and no much larger clone is one base off.

Overall study outcomes, separate from this receptor: Clinical and demographic metadata were provided uncurated, with the amount varying by source and participant.

Sequenced input: PBMCs or T cells enriched from blood (not recorded which). The TCR was taken from a man aged 30-40 years with acute COVID-19.

CDR3 region: CASRLQGMGYGYTF. The nucleotides read TGTGCCAGCAGATTACAGGGGATGGGCTATGGCTACACCTTC. The V gene is TRBV28 and the J gene is TRBJ1-2; 7 of the junction bases match TRBD1. CDR1 MDHEN and CDR2 SYDVKM are derived from the germline V gene. Clipping removes 6 bases from V and 4 bases from J, with 8 as the unmatched junction base count. The CDR3 covers 14 residues, taking in both the cysteine and the phenylalanine. Of all the DNA, just the CDR3 is kept, 42 bases in frame from base 1.